This T cell receptor (beta chain) was sequenced in a study of CD4 T cells in relation to SARS-CoV-2 and coronaviruses. Study observations and caveats: Crossreactive clones expanded significantly less to SARS-CoV-2 than monoreactive clones.

Generated by immunoSEQ multiplex PCR, the TCRdb table keeps only in-frame clones and is missing some. Altogether some 35,000 clones are present, approximately 87% being singletons, with the ten largest covering roughly 9%. V was trimmed by 1 base and J by 2 bases, leaving 6 bases between them. Germline-derived CDR1 and CDR2 are SGDLS and YYNGEE. The CDR3 totals 14 residues. On this clone: Its antigen remains unidentified.

This sequence was found in an adult with COVID-19. The rearrangement uses TRBV9 and TRBJ2-2, with D perhaps TRBD2 (5 bases). The sample consisted of memory CD4+ T cells from PBMCs. CDR3 residues: CASSVTGNTGELFF. The CDR3 nucleotides read TGTGCCAGCAGCGTAACGGGAAACACCGGGGAGCTGTTTTTT.